What follows are 17 T cell receptor beta chains derived from one specimen sequenced in a study of CD8+CD57+ T cells in acquired aplastic anemia. An expansion of CD8+CD57+ cells by flow cytometry had been shown in patients chosen for sequencing. The template used for profiling TCR beta VDJ and CDR3 was genomic DNA. MiXCR was run by TCRdb on the reads, yielding one entry per CDR3 protein. The table has a few hundred thousand distinct CDR3 sequences, 25% to 40% seen once. Source material: sorted CD4+, CD8+, or CD8+CD57+ T cells (not recorded which) from PBMCs. The receptors were gathered from a human donor with aplastic anemia.

The chain combines TRBV25-1 with TRBJ2-7, with D uncertain. V lost 9 bases and J lost 1, with 10 bases in between. CDR3 size: 12 residues. Germline V gene lookup returns CDR1 MGHDK and CDR2 SYGVNS. CDR3: CARQTLSYEQYF. The CDR3 region has the DNA TGTGCCAGACAGACCCTGTCCTACGAGCAGTACTTC.

This clonotype was seen a handful of times. The chain recombines TRBV15 with TRBJ2-7; tentative D call: TRBD1 (8 bases). Deletions cut 0 bases from V and 6 bases from J, with 12 bases between. CDR3 length equals 14 residues. Per the germline V gene, CDR1 is LNHNV and CDR2 is YYDKDF (reference sequence). The CDR3 spells CATSRENRGGEQYF. The CDR3 region has the DNA TGTGCCACCAGCAGAGAGAACAGGGGGGGCGAGCAGTACTTC.

V and J are TRBV20-1 and TRBJ2-6; 9 bases match TRBD1. The CDR3 covers 16 residues. Germline V gene data show CDR1 as DFQATT and CDR2 as SNEGSKA (reference sequence). V lost 3 bases and J lost 0; bases outside the gene matches: 3. DNA of the CDR3: TGCAGTGCTAGGGGACAGGGCGGCTCTGGGGCCAACGTCCTGACTTTC. This gives the protein CSARGQGGSGANVLTF.

The V gene is TRBV5-1, the J gene TRBJ1-2; maybe TRBD1 (5 bases). V lost 7 bases and J lost 2, with 15 bases in between. Germline V gene data show CDR1 as SGHRS and CDR2 as YFSETQ. The CDR3 extends over 14 amino acids. The CDR3 sequence is CASGTSDSNYGYTF. Here the CDR3 DNA reads TGCGCCAGCGGTACCTCCGACAGCAACTATGGCTACACCTTC.

V gene TRBV7-2 combines with J gene TRBJ2-5; TRBD2 is a possible D gene (5 bases). V gave up 1 base and J gave up 5 bases, with 11 bases separating them. CDR3 length: 14 residues. Germline CDR1 reads SGHTA; CDR2 reads FQGNSA. The CDR3 nucleotides are TGTGCCAGCAGCTTAGTTGCTAGCTATGAGACCCAGTACTTC. It encodes CASSLVASYETQYF.

This clonotype was recorded many times. The chain links TRBV2 to TRBJ1-6; 7 bases map to TRBD1. This CDR3 spans 17 amino acids. Per the germline V gene, CDR1 is SNHLY and CDR2 is FYNNEI. V trimming: 2 bases; J trimming: 3 bases; junction bases outside the gene matches: 7. CDR3 loop: CASSEIVTGHYNSPLHF. Here the CDR3 DNA reads TGTGCCAGCAGTGAAATCGTGACAGGGCACTATAATTCACCCCTCCACTTT.

DNA of the CDR3: TGTGCCAGCAGCGGGGGGGGGATGAATCAGCCCCAGCATTTT. This encodes CASSGGGMNQPQHF. This sequence joins TRBV7-8 and TRBJ1-5; the D gene is possibly TRBD1 (5 bases). The CDR3 loop spans 14 amino acids. The germline V and J ends were trimmed by 5 bases and 4 bases, with 12 bases remaining between them. CDR1 and CDR2 (germline): SGHVS, FQNEAQ. The full variable domain, in which reference TRBV7-8 and TRBJ1-5 provide the parts outside the CDR3, is GAGVSQSPRYKVAKRGQDVALRCDPISGHVSLFWYQQALGQGPEFLTYFQNEAQLDKSGLPSDRFFAERPEGSVSTLKIQRTQQEDSAVYLCASSGGGMNQPQHFGDGTRLSIL.

This sequence joins TRBV11-2 and TRBJ2-7; 16 positions agree with TRBD2. J was trimmed by 3 bases and V by 7 bases; bases with no gene match: 12. This CDR3 region has 18 residues. In germline, CDR1 is SGHAT, CDR2 FQNNGV. For the CDR3, the DNA is TGTGCCAGCACCCCGTGGGGACTAGCGGGGGGGCCCGTCTACGAGCAGTACTTC. Translated, it gives CASTPWGLAGGPVYEQYF.

As regards this clonotype: A single base separates this from a much larger clone, so it may be a read error. The chain uses TRBV7-9 and TRBJ1-6, with TRBD1 matching 7 bases. V was pared by 8 bases and J by 8 bases, with 9 bases of the junction left unmatched. The length of the CDR3 is 14 residues. Germline assignment: CDR1 SEHNR and CDR2 FQNEAQ (reference sequence). CDR3 DNA: TGTGCCAGCGGCGAAGACAGGGTGGATTCACCCCTCCACTTT. Encoded protein: CASGEDRVDSPLHF.

This clonotype was picked up many times. Germline is not matched at one junction end, which may reflect a read error. The J gene is TRBJ2-7, the V gene TRBV5-1, with a possible D match to TRBD1 (6 bases). Germline V gene sequence: CDR1 SGHRS, CDR2 YFSETQ. The CDR3 is 12 amino acids. The CDR3 bases are TGTGCCAGCAGCTTAGGGGGCTACGAGCAGTACTTC. It yields the protein CASSLGGYEQYF.

This clonotype has only a few counts. A read error may produce the germline difference seen at one junction end. The chain joins TRBV10-3 to TRBJ2-7; D is unresolved. Germline V gives CDR1 ENHRY, CDR2 SYGVKD. This CDR3 is 16 amino acids long. The CDR3 nucleotides are TGTGCCAGCAGTCCGCGGATGACCCCCCCTCCTTACGAGCAGTACTTC. Its translation is CASSPRMTPPPYEQYF.

The chain joins TRBV6-1 to TRBJ1-2; D not certain. The CDR3 loop spans 13 amino acids. V lost 5 bases and J lost 9, with 16 bases in between. CDR1 is MNHNS, CDR2 SASEGT, per germline. The DNA of the CDR3 is TGTGCCAGCAGTCCCCAAAGTGGGGTTCGCTACACCTTC. Protein product: CASSPQSGVRYTF.

Points on this clonotype: Lacking the conserved final phenylalanine or tryptophan, this CDR3 likely reflects a read error. The V gene is TRBV7-8, the J gene TRBJ1-2; a possible D gene is TRBD1 (5 bases). This CDR3 has 15 amino acids. With 1 base removed from V and 8 bases from J, the gap between germline ends came to 17 bases. Germline V gives CDR1 SGHVS, CDR2 FQNEAQ. The chain's CDR3 is CASSLDGGPNWGYTS. The CDR3 nucleotides read TGTGCCAGCAGCTTAGACGGGGGACCCAATTGGGGCTACACCTCC.

The CDR3 here is CAISPPLKSYEQYF. The CDR3 nucleotides read TGTGCCATCAGTCCCCCACTTAAGTCCTACGAGCAGTACTTC. The chain is built from TRBV10-3 and TRBJ2-7; no clear D gene. There are 14 residues in the CDR3. V was pared by 5 bases and J by 1 base, with 12 bases between. Germline V gene data show CDR1 as ENHRY and CDR2 as SYGVKD.

This clonotype was observed a handful of times. The rearrangement joins TRBV9 to TRBJ2-3; no definite D call. The CDR3 spans 17 residues. Trimming left V 1 base short and J 0 bases short, with 15 bases between. Germline CDR1 SGDLS, CDR2 YYNGEE. The CDR3, as DNA: TGTGCCAGCAGCGTATTGTCTACAGCCTCTAGCACAGATACGCAGTATTTT. Its protein is CASSVLSTASSTDTQYF.

The chain recombines TRBV10-3 with TRBJ1-5, with TRBD1 as a possible D gene (6 bases). This CDR3 has 14 amino acids. V was clipped by 0 bases and J by 9 bases, with 12 bases between them. Germline-derived CDR1 and CDR2 are ENHRY and SYGVKD. CDR3 residues: CAISESAGERPQHF. The CDR3 nucleotides read TGTGCCATCAGTGAGTCGGCAGGGGAGCGGCCCCAGCATTTT.

This chain connects TRBV6-1 to TRBJ1-5, with D perhaps TRBD1 (5 bases). The V gene lost 6 bases and the J gene lost 2 bases, with 11 bases spanning the gap. Germline loops: CDR1 MNHNS, CDR2 SASEGT. The CDR3 covers 14 residues. The CDR3 here is CASSRATGNQPQHF. CDR3 nucleotides: TGTGCCAGCAGCCGCGCGACAGGCAATCAGCCCCAGCATTTT.